The next 20 T cell receptor beta chains were all read from a single sample in a study of early T cells in non-severe SARS-CoV-2 infection. TCRdb ran MiXCR on the 5' RACE reads and lists one entry per CDR3 protein. The profile covers tens of thousands of distinct CDR3 sequences, with roughly an eighth appearing a single time and under 4% taken by the ten largest. Sequenced sample: whole blood. The receptors come from an adult who was a healthcare worker with PCR-confirmed SARS-CoV-2 infection or an uninfected control (not recorded which).

In this sample, this clonotype turned up a few times. V and J are TRBV7-4 and TRBJ1-4; the D gene is possibly TRBD1 (5 bases). This CDR3 is 15 amino acids long. V was cut by 1 base and J by 7 bases, with 13 bases left in between. Germline V gives CDR1 SGHVT, CDR2 SQSDAQ. CDR3 protein: CASSLVTGAVEKLFF. The CDR3 DNA reads TGTGCCAGCAGCTTAGTCACTGGGGCCGTTGAAAAACTGTTTTTT.

The J gene is TRBJ2-5, the V gene TRBV19, with 14 nucleotides matching TRBD2. CDR1 LNHDA and CDR2 SQIVND come from the germline V gene (reference sequence). The CDR3 is 15 residues long. The V gene end was trimmed by 7 bases and the J gene end by 3 bases; junction bases not matched to a gene: 4. DNA for the CDR3: TGTGCCAGTACCCCGGGACTAGCGGGAGAAGAGACCCAGTACTTC. This encodes CASTPGLAGEETQYF.

The rearrangement joins TRBV7-9 to TRBJ2-7; 8 bases fit TRBD2. Germline CDR1 and CDR2: SEHNR and FQNEAQ (reference sequence). The CDR3 sequence is 13 residues long. J lost 5 bases, V lost 4 bases, and 4 bases had no gene match. CDR3 nucleotides: TGTGCCAGCAGCTATGGACTAGCCGACGAGCAGTACTTC. Encoded protein: CASSYGLADEQYF.

A few counts support this clonotype. The chain employs TRBV7-2 and TRBJ2-7; possible D gene TRBD2, 6 bases. Germline values: CDR1 SGHTA, CDR2 FQGNSA. V was pared by 2 bases and J by 4 bases, with 15 bases between. The CDR3 consists of 15 residues. The CDR3 coding sequence is TGTGCCAGCAGCTTATCCCCTAGTCGGGGGTACGAGCAGTACTTC. Translation gives CASSLSPSRGYEQYF.

This clonotype was recorded at least ten times. V and J are TRBV7-2 and TRBJ2-2, with 7 bases matching TRBD2. The CDR3 consists of 15 residues. V shed 7 bases and J 7 bases; nucleotides not matched to a gene: 12. CDR1 and CDR2 from the germline V gene are SGHTA and FQGNSA. CDR3 region: CASNLLAVSHGELFF. CDR3 nucleotide sequence: TGTGCCAGCAACCTCCTAGCGGTCAGTCACGGGGAGCTGTTTTTT. Full variable domain (outside the CDR3, taken from reference TRBV7-2 and TRBJ2-2): GAGVSQSPSNKVTEKGKDVELRCDPISGHTALYWYRQSLGQGLEFLIYFQGNSAPDKSGLPSDRFSAERTGGSVSTLTIQRTQQEDSAVYLCASNLLAVSHGELFFGEGSRLTVL.

The chain carries TRBV7-2 and TRBJ2-7; D gene unclear. Trimming stripped 5 bases from V and 6 bases from J, with 17 bases between. The CDR3 covers 14 residues. From germline, CDR1 is SGHTA and CDR2 FQGNSA. In DNA form, the CDR3 reads TGTGCCAGCAGCGCCGACGGTGCGGTCGGCGAGCAGTACTTC. It is translated as CASSADGAVGEQYF.

This clonotype was recorded at least ten times. The CDR3 region has the DNA TGTGCCAGCAGCCCACAAACAGGGGGGGAGTACAATGAGCAGTTCTTC. Protein: CASSPQTGGEYNEQFF. The chain uses TRBV7-8 and TRBJ2-1, with TRBD1 as a possible D gene (8 bases). Trimming shortened V by 5 bases and J by 4 bases, and 18 bases separated the two germline ends. The germline CDR1 and CDR2 sequences are SGHVS and FQNEAQ. The CDR3 is made up of 16 amino acids.

This clonotype was found a few times. J is TRBJ2-7 and V is TRBV5-1; 8 nucleotides match TRBD1. CDR3 length: 12 amino acids. The V and J ends lost 3 bases and 6 bases, in that order; junction bases with no gene match: 2. Germline V gives CDR1 SGHRS, CDR2 YFSETQ. CDR3 nucleotide sequence: TGCGCCAGCAGCTGGACAGGGTCCGAGCAGTACTTC. Its protein product is CASSWTGSEQYF. Supplemented by reference TRBV5-1 and TRBJ2-7, the full variable domain reads KAGVTQTPRYLIKTRGQQVTLSCSPISGHRSVSWYQQTPGQGLQFLFEYFSETQRNKGNFPGRFSGRQFSNSRSEMNVSTLELGDSALYLCASSWTGSEQYFGPGTRLTVT.

The chain is built from TRBV7-6 and TRBJ1-4, with D uncertain. The V gene lost 3 bases and the J gene lost 0 bases, with 8 bases spanning the gap. There are 15 residues in the CDR3. Per the germline V gene, CDR1 is SGHVS and CDR2 is FNYEAQ. DNA for the CDR3: TGTGCCAGCAGCTTGGACCCAGCAACTAATGAAAAACTGTTTTTT. This sequence encodes CASSLDPATNEKLFF.

As to this clonotype: One end of the junction fails to match germline, which may point to a read error. The chain is built from TRBV7-6 and TRBJ2-1, with 8 bases aligning to TRBD2. Germline V CDR1 and CDR2: SGHVS, FNYEAQ. CDR3 size: 15 residues. The CDR3 sequence: CASSPGLVSNNEQFF. CDR3 nucleotides: TGTGCCAGCAGCCCGGGACTAGTCTCCAACAATGAGCAGTTCTTC.

The CDR3 region is CASSLFSGDSGANVLTF. CDR3 coding DNA: TGTGCCAGCAGCCTTTTTAGCGGGGACTCTGGGGCCAACGTCCTGACTTTC. The chain is built from TRBV5-6 and TRBJ2-6, with 8 bases identical to TRBD2. The CDR3 sequence is 17 residues long. From germline, CDR1 is SGHDT and CDR2 YYEEEE. V lost 4 bases to trimming and J lost 0 bases; unmatched junction nucleotides: 6.

The rearrangement joins TRBV19 to TRBJ1-4, with D maybe TRBD1 (5 bases). The CDR3 length is 13 residues. V was trimmed by 6 bases and J by 8 bases, leaving 13 bases between them. CDR1 and CDR2 from the germline V gene are LNHDA and SQIVND (reference sequence). The CDR3 region is CASSGGDGEKLFF. CDR3 sequence (DNA): TGTGCCAGTAGCGGGGGAGATGGCGAAAAACTGTTTTTT.

This clonotype was seen ten or more times. The gene calls are TRBV5-1 and TRBJ1-1; 7 nucleotides align to TRBD1. V lost 7 bases, J lost 5 bases, and 8 bases stayed unmatched. Germline V gene sequence: CDR1 SGHRS, CDR2 YFSETQ. The CDR3 is 13 amino acids. CDR3 DNA: TGCGCCAGCTTCCGGGACAGCAGAACTGAAGCTTTCTTT. This encodes CASFRDSRTEAFF.

This clonotype appeared many times. This chain uses TRBV4-1 with TRBJ2-1; the D is unclear. Deletions cut 4 bases from V and 10 bases from J, with 11 bases between. This CDR3 is 12 amino acids long. CDR1 is MGHRA and CDR2 is YSYEKL in the germline V gene. The CDR3 sequence is CASSPRVGEQFF. CDR3 DNA sequence: TGCGCCAGCAGCCCTAGGGTTGGCGAGCAGTTCTTC.

The chain carries TRBV6-1 and TRBJ1-6; the match to TRBD1 covers 7 bases. In germline, CDR1 is MNHNS, CDR2 SASEGT. J lost 14 bases, V lost 7 bases, and 17 bases had no gene match. This CDR3 spans 15 amino acids. CDR3 amino acids: CASTQGQRYPLSLHF. DNA of the CDR3: TGTGCCAGCACCCAGGGACAGCGATACCCCCTCTCCCTCCACTTT.

V usage is TRBV7-9 and J usage is TRBJ2-7; unclear D gene. V was shortened by 1 base and J by 7 bases, with 8 bases between the two germline ends. Germline CDR1 SEHNR, CDR2 FQNEAQ (reference sequence). The CDR3 runs 12 residues. CDR3 DNA sequence: TGTGCCAGCAGCTTAGGTCCTGGAGAGCAGTACTTC. Translation: CASSLGPGEQYF.

This clonotype turned up a few times. V and J are TRBV2 and TRBJ1-5; tentatively, D is TRBD1 (6 bases). Per germline, CDR1 SNHLY and CDR2 FYNNEI. The CDR3 sequence is 14 residues long. V shed 6 bases and J shed 1 base, with 10 bases lying between them. The DNA of the CDR3 is TGTGCCAGCAGGGGTGACAGGAGCAATCAGCCCCAGCATTTT. It encodes CASRGDRSNQPQHF.

This clonotype turned up a few times. The chain carries TRBV5-6 and TRBJ2-7; D remains ambiguous. The V gene's germline CDR1 is SGHDT and CDR2 YYEEEE. The CDR3 totals 16 residues. Trimming took 0 bases from V and 4 from J, leaving 17 bases between them. CDR3 nucleotide sequence: TGTGCCAGCAGCTTGGGGGGTGGCAGTCGTTTGTACGAGCAGTACTTC. Protein product: CASSLGGGSRLYEQYF.

This clonotype has just a few counts. The rearrangement joins TRBV7-8 to TRBJ2-5, with D unresolved. Germline V gives CDR1 SGHVS, CDR2 FQNEAQ. V lost 3 bases, J lost 2 bases, and 7 bases lay in between. The CDR3 length is 13 residues. This CDR3 is CASSFWRQETQYF. DNA for the CDR3: TGTGCCAGCAGCTTTTGGAGACAAGAGACCCAGTACTTC.

The genes are TRBV2 and TRBJ2-1; 7 positions agree with TRBD2. CDR3 size: 12 residues. V gave up 4 bases and J gave up 8 bases; unmatched junction bases: 2. Per germline, CDR1 SNHLY and CDR2 FYNNEI. Written as DNA, the CDR3 is TGTGCCAGCAGTGGACTAGCCGATGAGCAGTTCTTC. Amino acids: CASSGLADEQFF.